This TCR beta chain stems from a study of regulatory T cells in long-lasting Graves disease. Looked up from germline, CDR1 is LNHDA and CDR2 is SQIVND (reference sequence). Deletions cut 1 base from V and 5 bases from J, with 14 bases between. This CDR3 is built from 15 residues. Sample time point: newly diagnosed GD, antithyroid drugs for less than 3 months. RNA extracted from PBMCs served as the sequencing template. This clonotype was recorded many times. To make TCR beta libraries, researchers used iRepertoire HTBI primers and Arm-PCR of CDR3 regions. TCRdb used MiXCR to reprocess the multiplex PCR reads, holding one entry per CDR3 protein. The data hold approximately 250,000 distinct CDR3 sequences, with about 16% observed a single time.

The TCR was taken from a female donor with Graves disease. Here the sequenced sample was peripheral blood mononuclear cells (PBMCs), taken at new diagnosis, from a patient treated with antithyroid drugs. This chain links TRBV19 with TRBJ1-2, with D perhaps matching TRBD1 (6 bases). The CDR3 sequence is CASSIVFGGLYGYTF. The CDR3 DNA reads TGTGCCAGTAGTATAGTGTTTGGGGGGCTTTATGGCTACACCTTC.